This T cell receptor (beta chain) was identified in a study of beta chain features in type 1 diabetes (dated by TCRdb to between 2018 and 2020). Turning to the overall study: Mean age, gender distribution, total cell number and subset yield did not differ between patients and healthy donors. In the study, recently diagnosed type 1 diabetes patients and matched healthy donors were compared on the TCRB repertoires of their sorted circulating CD4+ T cell subsets. Naive and central memory subsets were obtained from all 30 or so donors, but regulatory and stem cell-like memory subsets were isolated from only 8 patients and roughly eight healthy donors. A total of 100 million to 140 million sorted cells were examined across all samples, and the number of cells per subset was strongly correlated with RNA yield.

Each donor gave one peripheral blood draw, averaging approximately 120 mL, which was collected into heparinised tubes. Using a panel that included CD45RO, CCR7, CD25, CD127, CD95 and CD27, naive, central memory, regulatory and stem cell-like memory CD4+ T cells were sorted on a BD FACSAria II. All sorted populations exceeded 95% purity. Right away, PBMCs were isolated by Lymphoprep density gradient centrifugation and were stained directly, with no culture step. So that batch effects would be minimized, each experiment stained and sorted samples in pairs, pairing one healthy donor with one patient. A remark on this clone: Its antigen remains unidentified. There are no base qualities to consult, and no much larger clone falls within one base.

V is cut by 3 bases and J by 1 base, and the space between the germline ends is 9 bases. Taken from the germline V gene, the CDR1 and CDR2 loops are SGDLS and YYNGEE. Spanning cysteine to phenylalanine, the CDR3 consists of 14 amino acids. Only the CDR3 DNA is retained, 42 bases long and in frame from the first base. The High Capacity cDNA Reverse Transcription Kit was used to reverse transcribe all of the isolated RNA, meaning that expressed TCRB transcripts were what got sequenced. Naive, central memory and regulatory T cell samples underwent deep immunoSEQ sequencing, averaging about 3.57 million total reads per sample. Sorted cells were lysed in RLT buffer and RNA was extracted with DNase-treated RNeasy Micro or Mini kits, depending on cell number. To prevent cross-contamination, every cell subset was processed on its own, while patient and healthy donor samples were processed together. TCRB sequences were amplified from cDNA with the immunoSEQ multiplex PCR, producing 87-bp fragments spanning the CDR3 region. The amplicons were sequenced using the Illumina HiSeq platform. On the study's bioinformatics: Synthetic template baselines were used to correct PCR bias computationally, reads within Hamming distance 2 were collapsed, and singletons that could not be merged were discarded. Reads were aligned against IMGT to assign V, D and J genes, CDR3 length and insertions or deletions at six rearrangement sites. Clonotype counts were normalized to sorted cell number within each subset before computing true diversity and Gini coefficients with the tcR R package. Repertoire sharing was quantified using the overlap coefficient calculated on TCRB nucleotide sequences. TCRdb re-hosts the immuneACCESS table, in-frame sequences only. Its copies lack some clones; in the studies checked, an unresolved V gene accounts for under half of them, and the cause for the rest is not known. The V and J calls and clone size are taken from that table; D and trimming were inferred from the DNA. This sample holds a few hundred thousand clones; over 9% were observed only once. The ten largest clones represent about 0.64% of the sample.

The paper's findings and limits, for the study overall: Naive, central memory and regulatory TCRB repertoires appeared more similar among patients than among healthy donors. At VDJ recombination sites, type 1 diabetes patients had fewer insertions and more deleted nucleotides, which implies abnormalities in thymic rearrangement. Because small numbers of individuals were included in the HLA sub-analyses, any influence of HLA type on TCRB rearrangement was left unresolved. Shorter templates might have been favored by PCR, but patient and control samples were amplified and corrected together, so both groups would have been affected equally by any skew. Because cDNA was sequenced instead of genomic DNA, highly expressing activated cells could be over-represented, though the groups showed no difference in activation or CD3 levels. In all four CD4+ subsets, TCRB CDR3 length was moderately but significantly shorter in type 1 diabetes patients.

Sequenced input: central memory CD4+ T cells from blood. This clonotype was obtained from a man aged 25-40 years with type 1 diabetes. This receptor chain uses TRBV9 and TRBJ2-3, with no confidently assigned D gene. The DNA is TGTGCCAGCAGCGCCGTTCCAGGCACAGATACGCAGTATTTT. Its protein is CASSAVPGTDTQYF.